Each of the 13 T cell receptor beta chains below was sequenced from the same sample in a study of T cell therapy after organ transplantation. Profiling relied on immunoSEQ multiplex PCR, and the TCRdb table lists in-frame clones only, not all of them. The sample lists roughly 20,000 clones; 84% were seen once. These receptors' targets are unknown. Time point denoted: 20-29 weeks after completion of therapy. Sequenced material: CD8+ T cells from blood, taken after autologous CMV-specific T cell therapy. These receptors were collected from a human patient who had received a solid organ transplant and had CMV disease. Some of the T cells might come from the graft donor.

The chain employs TRBV28 and TRBJ2-5; 9 positions match TRBD1. V was pared by 4 bases and J by 2 bases, with 5 bases of the junction left unmatched. This CDR3 has 15 amino acids. In germline, CDR1 is MDHEN, CDR2 SYDVKM. The CDR3 here is CASSWYRGLQETQYF. CDR3 nucleotide sequence: TGTGCCAGCAGTTGGTACAGGGGGCTACAAGAGACCCAGTACTTC. The complete variable domain, with remaining parts taken from reference TRBV28 and TRBJ2-5, reads DVKVTQSSRYLVKRTGEKVFLECVQDMDHENMFWYRQDPGLGLRLIYFSYDVKMKEKGDIPEGYSVSREKKERFSLILESASTNQTSMYLCASSWYRGLQETQYFGPGTRLLVL.

The rearrangement uses TRBV6-1 and TRBJ2-6, with unresolved D. V was clipped by 6 bases and J by 0 bases, with 6 bases between them. This CDR3 is built from 14 residues. From germline, CDR1 is MNHNS and CDR2 SASEGT. The chain's CDR3 is CASRYLSGANVLTF. CDR3 nucleotides: TGTGCCAGCAGGTATCTCTCTGGGGCCAACGTCCTGACTTTC.

The gene calls are TRBV12-5 and TRBJ2-1, with 7 bases aligning to TRBD2. V was clipped by 7 bases and J by 4 bases; unmatched bases: 13. The V gene's germline CDR1 is LGHNT and CDR2 FRNRAP. There are 16 residues in the CDR3. The CDR3 bases are TGTGCTAGTGTCGATTGGGGCGGGGGAGCTTACAATGAGCAGTTCTTC. This codes for CASVDWGGGAYNEQFF.

The V gene is TRBV29-1, the J gene TRBJ2-7; 7 bases are a match to TRBD1. The CDR3 is made up of 14 amino acids. Unmatched junction bases numbered 5, after V lost 3 bases and J lost 0 bases. In germline, CDR1 is SQVTM, CDR2 ANQGSEA. The DNA for the CDR3 is TGCAGCGTTGAGGGGGACAGTTTCTCCTACGAGCAGTACTTC. It codes for CSVEGDSFSYEQYF.

The V gene is TRBV5-4, the J gene TRBJ2-7; no definite D call. V dropped 0 bases and J dropped 3 bases, with 1 base sitting between them. Germline-derived CDR1 and CDR2 are SGHNT and YYREEE (reference sequence). This CDR3 spans 11 amino acids. CDR3 sequence reads: CASSLGYEQYF. The CDR3 DNA reads as TGTGCCAGCAGCTTGGGCTACGAGCAGTACTTC.

The chain uses TRBV4-3 and TRBJ1-2; D remains unclear. Germline values: CDR1 LGHNA, CDR2 YSLEER. This CDR3 spans 15 amino acids. V lost 0 bases and J lost 2, with 10 bases in between. The CDR3 sequence is CASSQEDGENYGYTF. In nucleotides, the CDR3 is TGCGCCAGCAGCCAAGAGGACGGTGAGAACTATGGCTACACCTTC.

The chain links TRBV10-3 to TRBJ1-1, with D tentatively TRBD1 (6 bases). Germline V lookup: CDR1 ENHRY, CDR2 SYGVKD. V was cut by 0 bases and J by 6 bases, with 14 bases left in between. This CDR3 contains 15 residues. The CDR3, as DNA: TGTGCCATCAGTGAGTCTGCGGGGGGCTTATCTGAAGCTTTCTTT. Translated: CAISESAGGLSEAFF.

The rearrangement joins TRBV19 to TRBJ2-7; maybe TRBD1 (6 bases). The CDR3 consists of 13 residues. Trimming cost V 6 bases and J 3 bases, with 12 bases left between them. Germline V gene sequence: CDR1 LNHDA, CDR2 SQIVND (reference sequence). DNA for the CDR3: TGTGCCAGTAGCTGGGGGACAAACTACGAGCAGTACTTC. It translates to CASSWGTNYEQYF.

The chain combines TRBV12-5 with TRBJ1-4, with TRBD1 as a possible D gene (6 bases). Trimming left V 0 bases short and J 2 bases short, with 19 bases between. The CDR3 covers 19 residues. The germline gives CDR1 LGHNT, CDR2 FRNRAP. CDR3 nucleotide sequence: TGTGCTAGTGGTTTGGTGGCTTCGGACAGAGACTTTACTAATGAAAAACTGTTTTTT. Protein product: CASGLVASDRDFTNEKLFF.

The V call is TRBV4-1, the J call TRBJ1-6; 7 bases agree with TRBD1. J was trimmed by 10 bases and V by 4 bases; bases with no gene match: 10. The CDR3 contains 15 residues. Germline V gives CDR1 MGHRA, CDR2 YSYEKL. In DNA, the CDR3 is TGCGCCAGCAGCCCCCAGGGGGAGACGGGATCACCCCTCCACTTT. Translated: CASSPQGETGSPLHF.

The V call is TRBV11-2, the J call TRBJ2-2, with 12 bases that match TRBD2. Germline loops: CDR1 SGHAT, CDR2 FQNNGV. CDR3 length equals 19 residues. Unmatched junction bases numbered 8, after V lost 1 base and J lost 2 bases. The CDR3 sequence is CASSLVPLAGGPNTGELFF. CDR3 in DNA: TGTGCCAGCAGCTTAGTTCCCCTAGCGGGGGGGCCTAACACCGGGGAGCTGTTTTTT.

The J gene is TRBJ2-1, the V gene TRBV27; maybe TRBD2 (5 bases). V lost 6 bases to trimming and J lost 13 bases, with 13 bases between them. The V gene's germline CDR1 is MNHEY and CDR2 SMNVEV (reference sequence). This CDR3 contains 11 residues. CDR3 sequence reads: CASREAGFQFF. CDR3 nucleotides: TGTGCCAGCAGGGAGGCCGGCTTCCAGTTCTTC.

The V and J genes are TRBV27 and TRBJ2-7; TRBD1 matches at 8 bases. CDR1 and CDR2 (germline): MNHEY, SMNVEV (reference sequence). V lost 6 bases, J lost 6 bases, and 10 bases stayed unmatched. The CDR3 is made up of 14 amino acids. The CDR3 protein is CASRRDRGGLEQYF. The CDR3 DNA sequence: TGTGCCAGCAGACGAGACAGGGGCGGTCTCGAGCAGTACTTC.